This T cell receptor (beta chain) was obtained from a study of T cells after yellow fever vaccination. The CDR3 totals 14 residues. J lost 2 bases, V lost 6 bases, and 8 bases had no gene match. The germline gives CDR1 SGHRS, CDR2 YFSETQ. UMIs were added to TCR cDNA along with a universal primer site when it was made by 5'RACE template switching. TCRdb recomputed calls from the 5' RACE reads with MiXCR, one row per CDR3 protein. There are a few hundred thousand distinct CDR3 sequences in the sample; less than 4.5% occur only once, and less than 25% lies in the top ten. This clonotype was counted ten times or more. What it recognizes is unknown. Broader study findings: Contaminating bulk clonotypes could be abundant in FACS-sorted repertoires. Reappearing after the booster were most of the clones from primary vaccination (around 96% CD4, 88% CD8).

This material consisted of PBMCs, taken on the day of the yellow fever booster vaccination. The chain carries TRBV5-1 and TRBJ2-7, with 7 bases matching TRBD2. The TCR comes from a man in his late teens or twenties who received the YFV17D yellow fever vaccine. The CDR3 sequence is CASNTGGGTYEQYF. The CDR3 nucleotides read TGCGCCAGCAACACGGGGGGAGGGACCTACGAGCAGTACTTC.